Shown below are 19 T cell receptor beta chains from a single sample sequenced in a study of cytomegalovirus exposure and HLA in healthy donors. Researchers ran the PCR with 60 Vbeta and 13 Jbeta primers. Repertoires were generated with immunoSEQ multiplex PCR, while TCRdb's copy carries only in-frame clones and drops some. The sample records 110,000 or so clones, under 70% being singletons. Sequences were obtained from PBMCs. Receptors were obtained from a man between 18 and 35 years old in good health and CMV-seropositive.

The V and J genes are TRBV6-1 and TRBJ1-5; D may be TRBD1 (6 bases). The length of the CDR3 is 17 residues. The germline V gene encodes CDR1 MNHNS and CDR2 SASEGT. Deletions cut 4 bases from V and 0 bases from J, with 16 bases between. In nucleotides, the CDR3 is TGTGCCAGCAGTGCCTACAGGGTAAACTATAGCAATCAGCCCCAGCATTTT. As protein: CASSAYRVNYSNQPQHF.

Ten or more counts support this clone. The genes are TRBV5-8 and TRBJ2-7; D is possibly TRBD2 (6 bases). The CDR3 length is 15 residues. V lost 3 bases and J lost 0, with 13 bases in between. Germline V gene data show CDR1 as SGHTS and CDR2 as YDEGEE. CDR3 residues: CASSSLPTSSYEQYV. In DNA form, the CDR3 reads TGTGCCAGCAGCTCCCTACCGACTAGCTCCTACGAGCAGTACGTC.

The chain couples TRBV4-1 to TRBJ2-1; 9 nucleotides agree with TRBD2. With V trimmed by 0 bases and J by 5 bases, 8 bases remained unmatched. The germline gives CDR1 MGHRA, CDR2 YSYEKL. CDR3 length: 17 residues. In nucleotides, the CDR3 is TGCGCCAGCAGCCAAGAAGGGGGGCTAGCGGGGAACAATGAGCAGTTCTTC. Its protein is CASSQEGGLAGNNEQFF.

This clone was counted only a few times. The genes are TRBV4-2 and TRBJ2-1, with 8 bases fitting TRBD2. The V gene's germline CDR1 is LGHNA and CDR2 YNFKEQ. V was pared by 4 bases and J by 6 bases, with 20 bases of the junction left unmatched. The length of the CDR3 is 19 residues. CDR3 in DNA: TGTGCCAGCAGCCTCGCCGGGACTAGAGGGACAAAAGGAGGCAATGAGCAGTTCTTC. This sequence encodes CASSLAGTRGTKGGNEQFF.

The gene calls are TRBV2 and TRBJ1-1; weak D call: TRBD1 (5 bases). The CDR3 has 14 residues. Germline-derived CDR1 and CDR2 are SNHLY and FYNNEI. V gave up 4 bases and J gave up 8 bases, with 17 bases separating them. CDR3 sequence reads: CASSVGGGKTEAFF. The DNA of the CDR3 is TGTGCCAGCAGTGTGGGGGGGGGTAAGACGGAAGCTTTCTTT.

The chain links TRBV5-4 to TRBJ2-5, with TRBD2 matching over 8 bases. With 4 bases clipped from V and 2 bases from J, the junction kept 4 bases outside the gene matches. Germline loops: CDR1 SGHNT, CDR2 YYREEE (reference sequence). The CDR3 contains 14 residues. The CDR3 DNA is TGTGCCAGCAGCCAAAGCGGGGGTCAAGAGACCCAGTACTTC. It yields the protein CASSQSGGQETQYF.

CDR3 sequence: CASSEFGRSDTQYF. The DNA of the CDR3 is TGCGCCAGCAGTGAGTTTGGTAGATCAGATACGCAGTATTTT. The genes are TRBV10-1 and TRBJ2-3; D is undetermined. CDR3 length: 14 residues. Trimming shortened V by 1 base and J by 4 bases, and 9 bases separated the two germline ends. CDR1 is WNHNN and CDR2 is SYGVQD in the germline V gene (reference sequence).

The chain links TRBV11-3 to TRBJ2-7, with D perhaps matching TRBD2 (5 bases). Deletions cut 0 bases from V and 0 bases from J, with 9 bases between. Germline CDR1 and CDR2: SGHNT and YENEEA. This CDR3 has 15 amino acids. CDR3 residues: CASSLEVAGSYEQYF. In nucleotides, the CDR3 is TGTGCCAGCAGCTTAGAGGTGGCGGGCTCCTACGAGCAGTACTTC.

This chain uses TRBV4-2 with TRBJ2-1; D is undetermined. CDR1 is LGHNA and CDR2 is YNFKEQ in the germline V gene. The CDR3 has 15 residues. Trimming took 2 bases from V and 6 from J, leaving 14 bases between them. The CDR3 DNA reads as TGTGCCAGCAGCCAACAATGGCGGCAGACCAATGAGCAGTTCTTC. This codes for CASSQQWRQTNEQFF.

This chain uses TRBV5-4 with TRBJ2-7; 13 bases are shared with TRBD2. J lost 9 bases, V lost 3 bases, and 9 bases had no gene match. This CDR3 spans 15 amino acids. Germline loops: CDR1 SGHNT, CDR2 YYREEE (reference sequence). The CDR3 DNA is TGTGCCAGCAGCTCTGGGACTAGCGGGGCCCTTGGGCAGTACGTC. This encodes CASSSGTSGALGQYV.

This sequence joins TRBV30 and TRBJ2-7; 9 bases agree with TRBD1. Germline V gives CDR1 GTSNPN, CDR2 SVGIG (reference sequence). The CDR3 covers 14 residues. J was trimmed by 3 bases and V by 0 bases; bases with no gene match: 3. In DNA form, the CDR3 reads TGTGCCTGGAGTGTGGAGGACAGGGGCTACGAGCAGTACTTC. As protein: CAWSVEDRGYEQYF.

The chain uses TRBV7-9 and TRBJ2-1; D call uncertain. With 2 bases removed from V and 6 bases from J, the gap between germline ends came to 11 bases. The germline V gene encodes CDR1 SEHNR and CDR2 FQNEAQ (reference sequence). The CDR3 has 14 residues. The CDR3 here is CASSLLLVSNEQFF. In nucleotides, the CDR3 is TGTGCCAGCAGCTTATTATTAGTTTCCAATGAGCAGTTCTTC.

The chain joins TRBV29-1 to TRBJ1-1; 10 bases align to TRBD1. Germline V gene sequence: CDR1 SQVTM, CDR2 ANQGSEA. Losses at the gene ends were 4 bases for V and 1 base for J; bases not matched to a gene: 3. CDR3 length: 14 residues. CDR3 sequence: CSVARDRGNTEAFF. The CDR3 DNA reads as TGCAGCGTTGCGCGGGACAGGGGGAACACTGAAGCTTTCTTT.

This clone was detected a few times. This chain links TRBV10-3 with TRBJ1-1; D may be TRBD1 (6 bases). From germline, CDR1 is ENHRY and CDR2 SYGVKD. The CDR3 is made up of 14 amino acids. Trimming removed 6 bases at V and 3 bases at J, with 14 bases between. CDR3 in amino acids: CAIRVRNRDTEAFF. The CDR3 DNA sequence: TGTGCCATCAGAGTCCGTAACAGGGACACTGAAGCTTTCTTT.

This clone was detected once. The genes are TRBV5-6 and TRBJ2-7; perhaps TRBD1 as D (7 bases). This CDR3 has 15 amino acids. Trimming pared 3 bases from V and 2 bases from J, leaving 15 bases between. The germline V gene encodes CDR1 SGHDT and CDR2 YYEEEE. The CDR3 bases are TGTGCCAGCAGCTGGCGGGGCCAGGGGGCCTACGAGCAGTACGTC. It encodes CASSWRGQGAYEQYV.

This rearrangement joins TRBV29-1 to TRBJ2-2, with D maybe TRBD2 (6 bases). Germline CDR1 is SQVTM and CDR2 is ANQGSEA. V gave up 6 bases and J gave up 0 bases, with 14 bases separating them. The CDR3 length is 15 residues. The CDR3 sequence is CSVLEAGTNTGELFF. CDR3 in DNA: TGCAGCGTCCTAGAGGCGGGGACGAACACCGGGGAGCTGTTTTTT.

This clone was counted a single time. The J gene is TRBJ1-1, the V gene TRBV7-9; 9 nucleotides line up with TRBD1. The CDR3 loop spans 13 amino acids. V lost 5 bases, J lost 7 bases, and 5 bases stayed unmatched. Germline loops: CDR1 SEHNR, CDR2 FQNEAQ (reference sequence). CDR3 nucleotide sequence: TGTGCCAGCAGCAAACAGGGGGCAGATGAAGCTTTCTTT. Translating gives CASSKQGADEAFF.

Points on this clone: This sample also contains other DNA sequences that code for the same CDR3. The chain recombines TRBV27 with TRBJ2-3; 7 bases align to TRBD2. CDR1 is MNHEY, CDR2 SMNVEV, per germline (reference sequence). The CDR3 totals 16 residues. Trimming took 2 bases from V and 4 from J; bases not matched to a gene: 9. Here the CDR3 DNA reads TGTGCCAGCAGTTTACTCGCCCGCCGGGGGGCAGATACGCAGTATTTT. Translated, it gives CASSLLARRGADTQYF.

The chain combines TRBV2 with TRBJ1-3, with D unclear. The CDR3 extends over 14 amino acids. Germline V CDR1 and CDR2: SNHLY, FYNNEI. The germline V and J ends were trimmed by 3 bases and 4 bases, with 10 bases remaining between them. CDR3 sequence reads: CASSDGGPGNTIYF. The CDR3 DNA sequence: TGTGCCAGCAGTGATGGCGGGCCGGGAAACACCATATATTTT. Together with reference TRBV2 and TRBJ1-3, the CDR3 gives the full variable domain: EPEVTQTPSHQVTQMGQEVILRCVPISNHLYFYWYRQILGQKVEFLVSFYNNEISEKSEIFDDQFSVERPDGSNFTLKIRSTKLEDSAMYFCASSDGGPGNTIYFGEGSWLTVV.